This T cell receptor beta chain was identified in a study of T-cell reconstitution after alpha-beta-depleted transplantation in children. Study findings and constraints: At around two months after transplant, the alpha-beta T cells were reportedly derived from several hundred expanded clones that came from non-depleted graft cells. Some patients owed their high day-60 TCRbeta diversity to surviving recipient T cells and thymic progenitors. When one year had passed after transplant, most T-cell counts and diversity came from newly produced T cells.

The table lists this clonotype with many counts. Antigen unknown. Construction of the TCRbeta library involved unique molecular identifiers. MiXCR was run by TCRdb on the PCR reads, yielding one entry per CDR3 protein. This table holds roughly 790,000 distinct CDR3 sequences, about 16% found once. Germline values: CDR1 SQVTM, CDR2 ANQGSEA. CDR3 length equals 15 residues. V shed 7 bases and J 1 base; nucleotides not matched to a gene: 12. Sequences were derived from PBMCs, mostly from graft donor cells, sampled 360 days after TCRalphabeta/CD19-depleted stem cell transplant. This clonotype originated in a male patient between 10 and 17 years old who had a stem cell transplant for acute lymphoblastic leukemia, so the T cells may come from the graft donor. V usage is TRBV29-1 and J usage is TRBJ2-5; TRBD1 aligns across 7 bases. CDR3 DNA: TGCAGCGCGGACACAGGGGCCTTAACCCAAGAGACCCAGTACTTC. The encoded protein is CSADTGALTQETQYF.